The rows below give T cell receptor beta chains drawn from one sample of a study of beta chain features in type 1 diabetes. Libraries were prepared by immunoSEQ multiplex PCR; TCRdb keeps only in-frame clonotypes and omits some of them. The table records 300,000 to 400,000 clones, around 9.7% of them present only once. Input material: central memory CD4+ T cells from blood. The source of these receptors is a man younger than 45 with type 1 diabetes. Each CDR3 is given with its conserved first and last residue. Each record gives: CDR3 DNA, CDR3 protein, J gene, D gene, V gene, clone size. The D gene is left open where the match is weak. Clone size is not always given. Where it is, it says once, few, many or a class for expanded clones.

DNA: TGTGCCAGCAGCCGATCGGGGAAGGAAAAACTGTTTTTT
CDR3: CASSRSGKEKLFF
J: TRBJ1-4
D: -
V: TRBV11-2
size: -

DNA: TGTGCCAGCAGTTTCAGCGGGGGAGAGGGGACCCAGTACTTC
CDR3: CASSFSGGEGTQYF
J: TRBJ2-5
D: TRBD2
V: TRBV28
size: few

DNA: TGCAGCGTTTCGACAGACATGAACACTGAAGCTTTCTTT
CDR3: CSVSTDMNTEAFF
J: TRBJ1-1
D: -
V: TRBV29-1
size: few

DNA: TGTGCCACCTACACTCCTGGGGCTCACGAGCAGTACTTC
CDR3: CATYTPGAHEQYF
J: TRBJ2-7
D: -
V: TRBV27
size: -

DNA: TGTGCCAGCAGCTATAAGGGGGATACGCAGTATTTT
CDR3: CASSYKGDTQYF
J: TRBJ2-3
D: -
V: TRBV5-4
size: -

DNA: TGTGCCAGTAGGGATCGGACAGGTCGCTCTGAGGCCAACGTCCTGACTTTC
CDR3: CASRDRTGRSEANVLTF
J: TRBJ2-6
D: TRBD1
V: TRBV19
size: -

DNA: TGCAGCGTTTTCTTACAGGGGTACACTGAAGCTTTCTTT
CDR3: CSVFLQGYTEAFF
J: TRBJ1-1
D: TRBD1
V: TRBV29-1
size: -

DNA: TGTGCCAGCAGCCCCCTGCATGGGAACACTGAAGCTTTCTTT
CDR3: CASSPLHGNTEAFF
J: TRBJ1-1
D: -
V: TRBV7-9
size: few

DNA: TGTGCCAGCAGTGACCAGGGTAGCAATCAGCCCCAGCATTTT
CDR3: CASSDQGSNQPQHF
J: TRBJ1-5
D: -
V: TRBV25-1
size: -

DNA: TGTGCCAGCAGCCACGACGCCTGGACAGGGGGCGGGGAGACCCAGTACTTC
CDR3: CASSHDAWTGGGETQYF
J: TRBJ2-5
D: TRBD1
V: TRBV2
size: few

DNA: TGTGCCAGCAGCTCTTTGACAGGGCGGACTGAAGCTTTCTTT
CDR3: CASSSLTGRTEAFF
J: TRBJ1-1
D: TRBD1
V: TRBV2
size: -

DNA: TGTGCCAGCAGCCCCCGACTAGCGGGGAGCACAGATACGCAGTATTTT
CDR3: CASSPRLAGSTDTQYF
J: TRBJ2-3
D: TRBD2
V: TRBV11-2
size: few

DNA: TGTGCCAGCAGTGGTTCAGGGTTCGTTTCACCCCTCCACTTT
CDR3: CASSGSGFVSPLHF
J: TRBJ1-6
D: -
V: TRBV2
size: few

DNA: TGTGCCAGCTCACCACGAGAATTGGTGGGGGCGGTGAACGGCTACACCTTC
CDR3: CASSPRELVGAVNGYTF
J: TRBJ1-2
D: -
V: TRBV18
size: few

DNA: TGTGCCAGCAGCTTAGGGGACAGGGGGCAAGATACGCAGTATTTT
CDR3: CASSLGDRGQDTQYF
J: TRBJ2-3
D: TRBD1
V: TRBV7-9
size: -

DNA: TGTGCCAGCAGCCCCCGAGGGACGCGTAACACCGGGGAGCTGTTTTTT
CDR3: CASSPRGTRNTGELFF
J: TRBJ2-2
D: -
V: TRBV7-9
size: many

DNA: TGTGCCAGCAGTTACTCGAACAGGGGGCTAAACTATGGCTACACCTTC
CDR3: CASSYSNRGLNYGYTF
J: TRBJ1-2
D: TRBD1
V: TRBV6-5
size: -

DNA: TGTGCCAGTACCTCCGGGGTTCGTCAGCCCCAGCATTTT
CDR3: CASTSGVRQPQHF
J: TRBJ1-5
D: -
V: TRBV19
size: -

DNA: TGTGCCAGCCCCATTCTGGGAACCTGGGACTATGGCTACACCTTC
CDR3: CASPILGTWDYGYTF
J: TRBJ1-2
D: -
V: TRBV2
size: -

DNA: TGTGCCATCAGCTACCAGACAGAGCAGTTCTTC
CDR3: CAISYQTEQFF
J: TRBJ2-1
D: -
V: TRBV10-3
size: -

DNA: TGTGCCAGCAGCCCCCAGCCAGCGGGGGGTCTAGGGGAGCAGTACTTC
CDR3: CASSPQPAGGLGEQYF
J: TRBJ2-7
D: TRBD2
V: TRBV7-2
size: once

DNA: TGTGCCAGCAGCTACCGACTAGCGGGGATTTACAATGAGCAGTTCTTC
CDR3: CASSYRLAGIYNEQFF
J: TRBJ2-1
D: TRBD2
V: TRBV11-2
size: -

DNA: TGTGCCAGCAGCACCCGGGACATCGGATACGAGCAGTACTTC
CDR3: CASSTRDIGYEQYF
J: TRBJ2-7
D: -
V: TRBV21-1
size: -

DNA: TGCGCCAGCAGCCAAGTATTCGGGAGTCTTATGAACACTGAAGCTTTCTTT
CDR3: CASSQVFGSLMNTEAFF
J: TRBJ1-1
D: -
V: TRBV4-3
size: -

DNA: TGTGCCAGCAGCTTAGGCACAGGTTTGTCTTCTGATACGCAGTATTTT
CDR3: CASSLGTGLSSDTQYF
J: TRBJ2-3
D: -
V: TRBV7-2
size: -

DNA: TGTGCCAGCAGCCCGCCCTGGGCAGCCAAAAACATTCAGTACTTC
CDR3: CASSPPWAAKNIQYF
J: TRBJ2-4
D: -
V: TRBV2
size: many

DNA: TGTGCCAGCAGCTCGACAGGGGGAAGGGATACGCAGTATTTT
CDR3: CASSSTGGRDTQYF
J: TRBJ2-3
D: TRBD1
V: TRBV7-9
size: -

DNA: TGTGCCAGCAGCAACCCCGCCTTAGGACACGACACAGATACGCAGTATTTT
CDR3: CASSNPALGHDTDTQYF
J: TRBJ2-3
D: -
V: TRBV27
size: -

DNA: TGTGCCTGGGAGGGGTACAATGAGCAGTTCTTC
CDR3: CAWEGYNEQFF
J: TRBJ2-1
D: -
V: TRBV30
size: -

DNA: TGTGCCAGCAAGGACATAGTCGGCACAGATACGCAGTATTTT
CDR3: CASKDIVGTDTQYF
J: TRBJ2-3
D: -
V: TRBV6-1
size: few

DNA: TGTGCCAGCGGACGGATGAGCAATCAGCCCCAGCATTTT
CDR3: CASGRMSNQPQHF
J: TRBJ1-5
D: -
V: TRBV2
size: few

DNA: TGTGCCAGTAGTATAGCCTGGTCAAACTCCTACGAGCAGTACTTC
CDR3: CASSIAWSNSYEQYF
J: TRBJ2-7
D: -
V: TRBV19
size: many

DNA: TGTGCCATCAGTGGACTAGCGGGGGGGCAGTCCTACGAGCAGTACTTC
CDR3: CAISGLAGGQSYEQYF
J: TRBJ2-7
D: TRBD2
V: TRBV10-3
size: -

DNA: TGTGCCAGTACCATTCCGGGCCCCCAAGGCGGGGAGCTGTTTTTT
CDR3: CASTIPGPQGGELFF
J: TRBJ2-2
D: -
V: TRBV19
size: few

DNA: TGTGCCAGCAGCTTAGTTCGTCCTGGGGCCAACGTCCTGACTTTC
CDR3: CASSLVRPGANVLTF
J: TRBJ2-6
D: -
V: TRBV7-2
size: -

DNA: TGTGCCAGCAGCCCAATGGGTAGGCAGAGCAATCAGCCCCAGCATTTT
CDR3: CASSPMGRQSNQPQHF
J: TRBJ1-5
D: -
V: TRBV11-2
size: few

DNA: TGCGCCAGCAGTGAGTATGGAGGGACGGAGAACAATGAGCAGTTCTTC
CDR3: CASSEYGGTENNEQFF
J: TRBJ2-1
D: -
V: TRBV10-2
size: -

DNA: TGTGCCAGCAGAGGGACAGGTGGCCCCTCCTACGAGCAGTACTTC
CDR3: CASRGTGGPSYEQYF
J: TRBJ2-7
D: TRBD1
V: TRBV2
size: -

DNA: TGTGCCAGCAGTGCGACAGACTATGGCTACACCTTC
CDR3: CASSATDYGYTF
J: TRBJ1-2
D: -
V: TRBV6-5
size: few

DNA: TGTGCCAGCAGTGGTAGCGGGGGCTACACAGATACGCAGTATTTT
CDR3: CASSGSGGYTDTQYF
J: TRBJ2-3
D: TRBD2
V: TRBV28
size: -

DNA: TGTGCCAGCAGCGCCCAGCCCCTAGCGGGGGTGGAGACCCAGTACTTC
CDR3: CASSAQPLAGVETQYF
J: TRBJ2-5
D: TRBD2
V: TRBV11-2
size: few

DNA: TGTGCCAGCACCCGGGCGGATACAGGGGGCACGTATGGCTACACCTTC
CDR3: CASTRADTGGTYGYTF
J: TRBJ1-2
D: TRBD1
V: TRBV5-4
size: few

DNA: TGTGCCAGCAGCGGAAGCATGCCGGGACAGGGGACCTACGAGCAGTACTTC
CDR3: CASSGSMPGQGTYEQYF
J: TRBJ2-7
D: TRBD1
V: TRBV25-1
size: few

DNA: TGCGCCAGCAGCACAACGACTAGGACCTACGAGCAGTACTTC
CDR3: CASSTTTRTYEQYF
J: TRBJ2-7
D: -
V: TRBV5-1
size: few

DNA: TGTGCCAGCAGTTACTCGGCCGAATCCTACGAGCAGTACTTC
CDR3: CASSYSAESYEQYF
J: TRBJ2-7
D: -
V: TRBV6-5
size: few

DNA: TGTGCCAGCAGTGAACAGGGGGGCAATGAGCAGTTCTTC
CDR3: CASSEQGGNEQFF
J: TRBJ2-1
D: -
V: TRBV2
size: -

DNA: TGTGCCAGCAGCGCCACAGGGCTCGCGAACACCGGGGAGCTGTTTTTT
CDR3: CASSATGLANTGELFF
J: TRBJ2-2
D: -
V: TRBV9
size: few

DNA: TGTGCCTTGGACACAGGGGGCTACGAGCAGTACTTC
CDR3: CALDTGGYEQYF
J: TRBJ2-7
D: TRBD1
V: TRBV30
size: -

DNA: TGCGCCAGCAGCCACCCCGTCGGGGGGTTGTATGGCTACACCTTC
CDR3: CASSHPVGGLYGYTF
J: TRBJ1-2
D: -
V: TRBV4-3
size: many

DNA: TGTGCCAGCAGTTACTCGGGACAGGGAAACAATGAGCAGTTCTTC
CDR3: CASSYSGQGNNEQFF
J: TRBJ2-1
D: TRBD1
V: TRBV6-5
size: -

DNA: TGTGCCAGCAGCAACGGATACACTGAAGCTTTCTTT
CDR3: CASSNGYTEAFF
J: TRBJ1-1
D: -
V: TRBV9
size: -

DNA: TGTGCCAGCAGCTCCTTATCGACAGTCAACTATGGCTACACCTTC
CDR3: CASSSLSTVNYGYTF
J: TRBJ1-2
D: -
V: TRBV5-4
size: few

DNA: TGTGCCATCCAGGGGGACAGTGGAAACTATGGCTACACCTTC
CDR3: CAIQGDSGNYGYTF
J: TRBJ1-2
D: TRBD1
V: TRBV10-3
size: many

DNA: TGTGCCAGCAGGCAGGGGAATTCACCCCTCCACTTT
CDR3: CASRQGNSPLHF
J: TRBJ1-6
D: -
V: TRBV25-1
size: few